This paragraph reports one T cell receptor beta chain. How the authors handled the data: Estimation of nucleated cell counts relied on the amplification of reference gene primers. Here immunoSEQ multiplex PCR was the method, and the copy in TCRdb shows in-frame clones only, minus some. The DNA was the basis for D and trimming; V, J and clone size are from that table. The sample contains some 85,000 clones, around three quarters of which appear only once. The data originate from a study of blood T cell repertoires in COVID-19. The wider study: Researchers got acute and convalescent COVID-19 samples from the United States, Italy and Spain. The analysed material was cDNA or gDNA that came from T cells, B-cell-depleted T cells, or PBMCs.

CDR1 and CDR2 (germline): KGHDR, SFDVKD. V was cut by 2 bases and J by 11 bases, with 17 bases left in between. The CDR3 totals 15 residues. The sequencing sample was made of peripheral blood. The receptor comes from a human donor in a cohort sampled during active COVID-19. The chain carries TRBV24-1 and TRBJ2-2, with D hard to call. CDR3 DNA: TGTGCCACCAGTGATTGGAGCAGCCCCGTCCGAGAGCTGTTTTTT. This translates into CATSDWSSPVRELFF.